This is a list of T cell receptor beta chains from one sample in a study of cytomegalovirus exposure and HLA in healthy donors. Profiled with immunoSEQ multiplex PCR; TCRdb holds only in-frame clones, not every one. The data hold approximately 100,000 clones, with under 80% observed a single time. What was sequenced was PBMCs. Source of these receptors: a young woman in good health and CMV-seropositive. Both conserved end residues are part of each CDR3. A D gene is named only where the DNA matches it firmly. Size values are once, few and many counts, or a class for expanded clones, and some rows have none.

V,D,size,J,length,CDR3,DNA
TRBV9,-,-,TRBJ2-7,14,CASSVGTLAGEQYF,TGTGCCAGCAGCGTAGGAACACTAGCTGGCGAGCAGTACTTC
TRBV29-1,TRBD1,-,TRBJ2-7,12,CSVVGQGGEQYF,TGCAGCGTTGTGGGACAGGGTGGCGAGCAGTACTTC
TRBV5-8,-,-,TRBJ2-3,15,CASSGARQSTDTQYF,TGTGCCAGCAGCGGAGCCAGACAGAGCACAGATACGCAGTATTTT
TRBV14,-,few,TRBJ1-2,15,CASSQIQQGNYGYTF,TGTGCCAGCAGCCAGATTCAACAGGGAAACTATGGCTACACCTTC
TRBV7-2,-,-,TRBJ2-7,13,CASSWDISYEQYF,TGTGCCAGCAGCTGGGACATCTCCTACGAGCAGTACTTC
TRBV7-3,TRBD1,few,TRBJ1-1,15,CASSLLGTGNTEAFF,TGTGCCAGCAGCTTACTCGGGACAGGGAACACTGAAGCTTTCTTT
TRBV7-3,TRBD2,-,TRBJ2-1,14,CASSPGWEGNEQFF,TGTGCCAGCAGCCCGGGCTGGGAGGGGAATGAGCAGTTCTTC
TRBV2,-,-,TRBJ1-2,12,CASPSVNYGYTF,TGTGCCAGTCCTAGTGTCAACTATGGCTACACCTTC
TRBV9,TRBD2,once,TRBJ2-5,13,CASSLDGGGSQYF,TGTGCCAGCAGCCTAGACGGGGGGGGTTCACAGTACTTC
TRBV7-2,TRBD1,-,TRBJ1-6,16,CASSIPGQGSYSPLHF,TGTGCCAGCAGCATACCGGGACAGGGGTCGTATTCACCCCTCCACTTT
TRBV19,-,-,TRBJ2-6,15,CASTFGSGGANVLTF,TGTGCCAGTACTTTCGGTTCCGGTGGGGCCAACGTCCTGACTTTC
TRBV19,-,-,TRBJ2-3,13,CASNDRVTDTQYF,TGTGCCAGTAACGACAGAGTTACAGATACGCAGTATTTT
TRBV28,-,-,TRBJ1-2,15,CASSNFPQGSYGYTF,TGTGCCAGCAGCAATTTTCCCCAGGGGAGCTATGGCTACACCTTC
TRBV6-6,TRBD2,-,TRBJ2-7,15,CASRTEGLALYEQYF,TGTGCCAGCAGGACAGAGGGACTAGCTCTCTACGAGCAGTACTTC
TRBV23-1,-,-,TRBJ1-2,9,CASSGGYTF,TGCGCCAGCAGCGGTGGCTACACCTTC
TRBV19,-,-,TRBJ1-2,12,CASSNEGRGYTF,TGTGCCAGTAGCAACGAGGGTCGTGGCTACACCTTC
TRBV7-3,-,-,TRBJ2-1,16,CASSLGEERPYNEQFF,TGTGCCAGCAGCTTGGGGGAGGAGCGGCCTTACAATGAGCAGTTCTTC
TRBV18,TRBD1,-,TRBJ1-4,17,CASSPRDRVLPNEKLFF,TGTGCCAGCTCACCCCGGGACAGGGTTCTACCTAATGAAAAACTGTTTTTT
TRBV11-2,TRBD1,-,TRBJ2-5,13,CASRGQAQETQYF,TGTGCCAGCAGGGGACAGGCCCAAGAGACCCAGTACTTC
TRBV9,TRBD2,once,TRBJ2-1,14,CASTRIAGSDEQFF,TGTGCCAGCACCCGGATAGCGGGATCAGATGAGCAGTTCTTC
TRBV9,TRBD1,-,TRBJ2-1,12,CASSGQGNEQFF,TGTGCCAGCAGTGGACAGGGGAATGAGCAGTTCTTC
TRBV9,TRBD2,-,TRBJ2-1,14,CASSEGLAGEVQFF,TGTGCCAGCAGCGAGGGACTAGCGGGAGAAGTCCAGTTCTTC
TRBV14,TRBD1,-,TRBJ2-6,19,CASSQGGDRGISGANVLTF,TGTGCCAGCAGCCAAGGGGGAGACAGGGGAATATCTGGGGCCAACGTCCTGACTTTC
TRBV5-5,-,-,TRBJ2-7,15,CASSLVGGGRYEQYF,TGTGCCAGCAGCTTGGTCGGAGGGGGCAGGTACGAGCAGTACTTC
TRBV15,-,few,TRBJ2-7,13,CATRGGGENEQYF,TGTGCCACCAGAGGCGGTGGGGAGAACGAGCAGTACTTC
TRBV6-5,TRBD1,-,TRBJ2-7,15,CASSYGDRGHYEQYF,TGTGCCAGCAGTTACGGGGACAGGGGACACTACGAGCAGTACTTC
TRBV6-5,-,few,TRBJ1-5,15,CASSSTGYSNQPQHF,TGTGCCAGCAGTTCTACAGGTTATAGCAATCAGCCCCAGCATTTT
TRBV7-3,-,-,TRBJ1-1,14,CASSRGKLATEAFF,TGTGCCAGCAGCCGGGGAAAGTTGGCTACTGAAGCTTTCTTT
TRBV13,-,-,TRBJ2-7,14,CASSSQGGSREQYF,TGTGCCAGCAGCTCCCAGGGAGGATCGAGAGAGCAGTACTTC
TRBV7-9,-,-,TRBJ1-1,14,CASSPVLGGTEAFF,-
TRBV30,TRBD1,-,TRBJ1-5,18,CAWSARTGGPPSNQPQHF,TGTGCCTGGAGTGCTAGGACAGGGGGTCCTCCTAGCAATCAGCCCCAGCATTTT